The clone carrying this T cell receptor (beta chain) has at least ten counts. Pregnant or lactating patients were excluded, as were those with uncontrolled infection or other autoimmune disease. This specimen belongs to a study of T cells in Graves' hyperthyroidism and ophthalmopathy. RNA transcripts were the template for amplifying TCR beta CDR3 regions. The TCR CDR3 was amplified in a first-round RT-PCR using the HTBI primer set. TCRdb ran MiXCR on the multiplex PCR reads and lists one entry per CDR3 protein. The repertoire holds fewer than 700,000 distinct CDR3 sequences, with 15% to 20% as singletons. CDR1 and CDR2 from the germline V gene are MDHEN and SYDVKM. V lost 10 bases to trimming and J lost 3 bases; unmatched junction nucleotides: 8. The CDR3 contains 13 residues.

The sequenced material came from blood. The TCR comes from a woman in her 30s with Graves' hyperthyroidism. The chain links TRBV28 to TRBJ2-7; 8 nucleotides match TRBD2. The CDR3: CATTAGTSYEQYF. Here the CDR3 DNA reads TGTGCCACCACCGCCGGGACTAGCTACGAGCAGTACTTC.